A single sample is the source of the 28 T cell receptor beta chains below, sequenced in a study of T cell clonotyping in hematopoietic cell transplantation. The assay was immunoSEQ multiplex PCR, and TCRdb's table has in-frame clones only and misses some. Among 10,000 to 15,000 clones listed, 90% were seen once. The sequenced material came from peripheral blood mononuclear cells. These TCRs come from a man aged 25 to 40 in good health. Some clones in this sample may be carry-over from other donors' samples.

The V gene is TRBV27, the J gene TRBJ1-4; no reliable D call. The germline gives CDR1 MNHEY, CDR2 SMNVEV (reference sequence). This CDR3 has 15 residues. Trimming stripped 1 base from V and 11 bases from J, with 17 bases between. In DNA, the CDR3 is TGTGCCAGCAGTTTATATCCCATCGGCCTGGGGAAACTGTTTTTT. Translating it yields CASSLYPIGLGKLFF.

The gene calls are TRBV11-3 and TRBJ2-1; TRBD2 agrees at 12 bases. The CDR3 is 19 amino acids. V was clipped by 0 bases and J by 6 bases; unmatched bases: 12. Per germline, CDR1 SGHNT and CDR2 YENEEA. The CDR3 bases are TGTGCCAGCAGCTTAGATGCACTAGCGGGAGGATTAGGGTCCAATGAGCAGTTCTTC. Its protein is CASSLDALAGGLGSNEQFF.

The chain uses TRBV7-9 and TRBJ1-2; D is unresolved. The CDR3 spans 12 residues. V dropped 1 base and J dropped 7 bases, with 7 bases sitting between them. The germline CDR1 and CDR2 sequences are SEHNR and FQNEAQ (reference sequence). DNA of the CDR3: TGTGCCAGCAGCTTAGATCGCAGTGGCTACACCTTC. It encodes CASSLDRSGYTF. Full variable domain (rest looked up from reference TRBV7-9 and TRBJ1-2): DTGVSQNPRHKITKRGQNVTFRCDPISEHNRLYWYRQTLGQGPEFLTYFQNEAQLEKSRLLSDRFSAERPKGSFSTLEIQRTEQGDSAMYLCASSLDRSGYTFGSGTRLTVV.

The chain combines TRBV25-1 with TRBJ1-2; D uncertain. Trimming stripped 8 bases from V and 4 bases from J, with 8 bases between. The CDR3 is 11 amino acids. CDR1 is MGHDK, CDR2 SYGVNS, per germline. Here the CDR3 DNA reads TGTGCCAGCTCAGGCGTCTATGGCTACACCTTC. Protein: CASSGVYGYTF.

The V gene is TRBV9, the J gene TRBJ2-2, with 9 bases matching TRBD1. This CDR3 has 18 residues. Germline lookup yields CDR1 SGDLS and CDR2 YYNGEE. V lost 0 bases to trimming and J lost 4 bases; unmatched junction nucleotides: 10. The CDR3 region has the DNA TGTGCCAGCAGCGTAGGCTATGCCGGGACAGGGATCACCGGGGAGCTGTTTTTT. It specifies CASSVGYAGTGITGELFF.

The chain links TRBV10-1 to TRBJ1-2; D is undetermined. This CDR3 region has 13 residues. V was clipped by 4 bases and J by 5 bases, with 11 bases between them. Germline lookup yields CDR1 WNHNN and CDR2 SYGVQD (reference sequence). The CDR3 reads CASSAGRNYGYTF. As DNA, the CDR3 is TGCGCCAGCAGTGCAGGCAGGAATTATGGCTACACCTTC.

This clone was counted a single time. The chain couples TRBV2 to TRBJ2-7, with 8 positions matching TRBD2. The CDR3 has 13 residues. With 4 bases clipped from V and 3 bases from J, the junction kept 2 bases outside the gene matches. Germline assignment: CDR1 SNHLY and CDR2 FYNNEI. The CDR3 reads CASSGLASYEQYF. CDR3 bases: TGTGCCAGCAGTGGACTAGCGAGCTACGAGCAGTACTTC.

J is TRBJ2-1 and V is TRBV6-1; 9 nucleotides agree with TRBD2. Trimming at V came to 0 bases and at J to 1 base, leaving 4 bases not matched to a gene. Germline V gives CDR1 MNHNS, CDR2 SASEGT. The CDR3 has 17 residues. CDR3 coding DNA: TGTGCCAGCAGTGAAGCTGCAGCGGGAGGTTCCTACAATGAGCAGTTCTTC. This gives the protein CASSEAAAGGSYNEQFF.

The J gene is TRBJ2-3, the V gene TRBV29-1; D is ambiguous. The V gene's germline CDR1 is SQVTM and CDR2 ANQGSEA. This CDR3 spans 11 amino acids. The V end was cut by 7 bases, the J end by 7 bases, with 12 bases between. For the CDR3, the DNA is TGCAGCGCCCTGGTGGGGTATACGCAGTATTTT. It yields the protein CSALVGYTQYF.

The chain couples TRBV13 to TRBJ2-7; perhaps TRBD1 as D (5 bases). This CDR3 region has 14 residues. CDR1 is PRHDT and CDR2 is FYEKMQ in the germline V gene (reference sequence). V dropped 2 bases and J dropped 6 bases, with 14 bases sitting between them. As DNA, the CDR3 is TGTGCCAGCAGCTTAAGGGGCCAGCTCACCGAGCAGTACTTC. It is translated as CASSLRGQLTEQYF. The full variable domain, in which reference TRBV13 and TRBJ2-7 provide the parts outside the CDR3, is AAGVIQSPRHLIKEKRETATLKCYPIPRHDTVYWYQQGPGQDPQFLISFYEKMQSDKGSIPDRFSAQQFSDYHSELNMSSLELGDSALYFCASSLRGQLTEQYFGPGTRLTVT.

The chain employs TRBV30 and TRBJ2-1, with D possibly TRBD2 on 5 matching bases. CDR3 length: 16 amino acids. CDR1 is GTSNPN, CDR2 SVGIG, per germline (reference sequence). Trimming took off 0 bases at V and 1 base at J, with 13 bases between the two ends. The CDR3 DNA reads TGTGCCTGGAGTGTGAGGACTCACAGATCCTACAATGAGCAGTTCTTC. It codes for CAWSVRTHRSYNEQFF.

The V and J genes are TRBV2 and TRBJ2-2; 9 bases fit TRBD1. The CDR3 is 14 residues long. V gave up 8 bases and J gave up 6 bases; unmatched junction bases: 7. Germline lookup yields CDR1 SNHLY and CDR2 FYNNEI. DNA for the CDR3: TGTGCCAGCGGGCGGACAGGGGAGGCCGGGGAGCTGTTTTTT. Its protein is CASGRTGEAGELFF. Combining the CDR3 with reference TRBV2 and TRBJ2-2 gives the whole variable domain EPEVTQTPSHQVTQMGQEVILRCVPISNHLYFYWYRQILGQKVEFLVSFYNNEISEKSEIFDDQFSVERPDGSNFTLKIRSTKLEDSAMYFCASGRTGEAGELFFGEGSRLTVL.

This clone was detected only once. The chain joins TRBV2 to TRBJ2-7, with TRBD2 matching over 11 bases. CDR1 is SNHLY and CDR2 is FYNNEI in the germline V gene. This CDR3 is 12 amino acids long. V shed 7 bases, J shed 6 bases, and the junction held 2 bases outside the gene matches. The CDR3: CASTSGRSEQYF. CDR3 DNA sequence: TGTGCCAGCACTAGCGGGAGGAGCGAGCAGTACTTC. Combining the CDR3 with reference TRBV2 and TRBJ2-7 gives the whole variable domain EPEVTQTPSHQVTQMGQEVILRCVPISNHLYFYWYRQILGQKVEFLVSFYNNEISEKSEIFDDQFSVERPDGSNFTLKIRSTKLEDSAMYFCASTSGRSEQYFGPGTRLTVT.

CDR3 DNA: TGCAGCGTTGGTCCAGGACCGATGAACACTGAAGCTTTCTTT. Amino acid sequence: CSVGPGPMNTEAFF. The chain recombines TRBV29-1 with TRBJ1-1, with D hard to call. Per germline, CDR1 SQVTM and CDR2 ANQGSEA. The CDR3 length is 14 residues. V gave up 4 bases and J gave up 0 bases, with 12 bases separating them. Combining the CDR3 with reference TRBV29-1 and TRBJ1-1 gives the whole variable domain SAVISQKPSRDICQRGTSLTIQCQVDSQVTMMFWYRQQPGQSLTLIATANQGSEATYESGFVIDKFPISRPNLTFSTLTVSNMSPEDSSIYLCSVGPGPMNTEAFFGQGTRLTVV.

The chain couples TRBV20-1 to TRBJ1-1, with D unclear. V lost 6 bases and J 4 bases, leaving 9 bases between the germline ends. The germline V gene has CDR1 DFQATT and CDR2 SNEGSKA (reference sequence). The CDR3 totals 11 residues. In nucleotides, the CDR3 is TGCAGTGCCAAGACAAGCACTGAAGCTTTCTTT. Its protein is CSAKTSTEAFF.

The CDR3: CASSMEGLAGGEETQYF. The DNA of the CDR3 is TGTGCCAGTAGTATGGAGGGACTAGCGGGAGGAGAAGAGACCCAGTACTTC. V and J are TRBV19 and TRBJ2-5; TRBD2 matches at 15 bases. Trimming cost V 3 bases and J 3 bases; bases outside gene matches: 5. The CDR3 runs to 17 residues. The germline V gene encodes CDR1 LNHDA and CDR2 SQIVND (reference sequence).

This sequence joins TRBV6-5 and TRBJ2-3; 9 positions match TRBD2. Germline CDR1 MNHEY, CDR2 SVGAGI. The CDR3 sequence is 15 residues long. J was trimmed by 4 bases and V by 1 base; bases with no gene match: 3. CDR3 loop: CASSYFGTSSDTQYF. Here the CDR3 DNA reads TGTGCCAGCAGTTACTTCGGGACTAGCTCAGATACGCAGTATTTT.

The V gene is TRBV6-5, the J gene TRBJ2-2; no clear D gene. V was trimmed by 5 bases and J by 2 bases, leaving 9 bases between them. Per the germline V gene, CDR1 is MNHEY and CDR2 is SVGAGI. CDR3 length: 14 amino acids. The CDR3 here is CASSPQRNTGELFF. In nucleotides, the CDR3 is TGTGCCAGCAGTCCCCAAAGAAACACCGGGGAGCTGTTTTTT.

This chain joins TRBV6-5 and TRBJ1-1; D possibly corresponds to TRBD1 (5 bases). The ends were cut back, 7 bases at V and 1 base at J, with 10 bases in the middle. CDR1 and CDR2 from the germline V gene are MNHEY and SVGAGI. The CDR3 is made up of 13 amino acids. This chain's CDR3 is CASTLGRNTEAFF. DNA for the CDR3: TGTGCCAGCACGCTGGGACGGAACACTGAAGCTTTCTTT.

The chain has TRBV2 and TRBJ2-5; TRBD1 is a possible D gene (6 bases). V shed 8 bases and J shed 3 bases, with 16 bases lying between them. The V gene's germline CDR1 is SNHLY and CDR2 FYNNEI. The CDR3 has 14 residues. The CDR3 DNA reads TGTGCCAGCGGACCGGGACACGGAAAAGAGACCCAGTACTTC. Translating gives CASGPGHGKETQYF.

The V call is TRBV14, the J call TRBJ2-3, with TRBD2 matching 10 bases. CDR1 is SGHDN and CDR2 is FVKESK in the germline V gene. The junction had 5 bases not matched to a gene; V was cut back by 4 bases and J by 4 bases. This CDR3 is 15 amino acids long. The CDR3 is CASSPGLAISDTQYF. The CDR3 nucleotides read TGTGCCAGCAGCCCGGGACTAGCGATCTCAGATACGCAGTATTTT.

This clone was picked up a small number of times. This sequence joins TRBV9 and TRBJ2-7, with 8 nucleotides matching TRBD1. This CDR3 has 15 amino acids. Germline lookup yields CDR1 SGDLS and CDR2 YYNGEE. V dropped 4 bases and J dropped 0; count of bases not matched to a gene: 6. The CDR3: CASSLRQGSSYEQYF. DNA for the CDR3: TGTGCCAGCAGCCTTAGACAGGGGTCCTCCTACGAGCAGTACTTC.

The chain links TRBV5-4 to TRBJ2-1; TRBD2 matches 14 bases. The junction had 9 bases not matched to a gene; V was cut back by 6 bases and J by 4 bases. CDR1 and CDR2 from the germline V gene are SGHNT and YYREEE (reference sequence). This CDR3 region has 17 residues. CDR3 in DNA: TGTGCCAGCACCCTTGGTAGGACTAGCGGGAGGTACAATGAGCAGTTCTTC. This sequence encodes CASTLGRTSGRYNEQFF.

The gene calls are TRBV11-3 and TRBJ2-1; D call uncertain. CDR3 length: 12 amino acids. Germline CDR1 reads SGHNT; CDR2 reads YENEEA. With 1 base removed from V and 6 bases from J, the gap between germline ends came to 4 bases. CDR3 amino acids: CASSLVPNEQFF. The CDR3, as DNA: TGTGCCAGCAGCTTAGTGCCCAATGAGCAGTTCTTC.

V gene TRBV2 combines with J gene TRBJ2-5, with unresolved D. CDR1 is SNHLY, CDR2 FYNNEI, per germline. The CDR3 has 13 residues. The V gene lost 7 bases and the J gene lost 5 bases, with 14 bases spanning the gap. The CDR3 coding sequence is TGTGCCAGCAACAGTCGACCCGCGGAGACCCAGTACTTC. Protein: CASNSRPAETQYF. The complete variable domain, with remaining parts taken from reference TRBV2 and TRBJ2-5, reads EPEVTQTPSHQVTQMGQEVILRCVPISNHLYFYWYRQILGQKVEFLVSFYNNEISEKSEIFDDQFSVERPDGSNFTLKIRSTKLEDSAMYFCASNSRPAETQYFGPGTRLLVL.

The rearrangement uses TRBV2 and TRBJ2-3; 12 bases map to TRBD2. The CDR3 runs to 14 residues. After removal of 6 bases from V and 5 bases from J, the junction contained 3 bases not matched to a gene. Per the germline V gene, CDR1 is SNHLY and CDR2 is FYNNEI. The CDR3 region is CASSPGLAGDTQYF. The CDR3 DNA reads TGTGCCAGCAGCCCGGGACTAGCGGGAGATACGCAGTATTTT.

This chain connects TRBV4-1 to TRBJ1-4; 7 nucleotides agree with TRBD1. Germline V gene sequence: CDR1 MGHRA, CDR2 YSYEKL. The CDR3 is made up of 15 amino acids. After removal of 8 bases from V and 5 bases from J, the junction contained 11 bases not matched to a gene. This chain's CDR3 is CASGAGTVWNEKLFF. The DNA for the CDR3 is TGCGCCAGCGGAGCTGGGACAGTATGGAATGAAAAACTGTTTTTT.

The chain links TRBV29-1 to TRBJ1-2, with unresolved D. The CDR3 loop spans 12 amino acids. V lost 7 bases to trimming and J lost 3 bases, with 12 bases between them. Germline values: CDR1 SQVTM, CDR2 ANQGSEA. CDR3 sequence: CSDDDTYYGYTF. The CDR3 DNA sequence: TGCAGCGATGACGACACGTACTATGGCTACACCTTC.